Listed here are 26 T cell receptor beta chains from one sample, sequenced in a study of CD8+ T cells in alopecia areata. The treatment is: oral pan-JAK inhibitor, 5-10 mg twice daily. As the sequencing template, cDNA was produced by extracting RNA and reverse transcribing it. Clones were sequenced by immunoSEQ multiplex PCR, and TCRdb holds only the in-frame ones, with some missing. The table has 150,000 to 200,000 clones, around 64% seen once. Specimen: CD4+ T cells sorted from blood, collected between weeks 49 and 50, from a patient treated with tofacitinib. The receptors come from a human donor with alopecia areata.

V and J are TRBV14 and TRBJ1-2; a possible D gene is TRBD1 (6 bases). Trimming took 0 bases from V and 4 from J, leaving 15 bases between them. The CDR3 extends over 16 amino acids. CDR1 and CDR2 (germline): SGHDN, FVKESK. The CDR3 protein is CASSQDLETGRYGYTF. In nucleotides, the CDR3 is TGTGCCAGCAGCCAAGACCTTGAGACAGGCCGCTATGGCTACACCTTC.

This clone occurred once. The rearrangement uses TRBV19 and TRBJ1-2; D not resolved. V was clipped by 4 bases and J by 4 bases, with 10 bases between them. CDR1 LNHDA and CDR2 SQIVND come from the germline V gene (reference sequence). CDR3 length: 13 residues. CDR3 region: CASSTREFYGYTF. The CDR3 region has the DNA TGTGCCAGTAGTACGAGGGAATTCTATGGCTACACCTTC.

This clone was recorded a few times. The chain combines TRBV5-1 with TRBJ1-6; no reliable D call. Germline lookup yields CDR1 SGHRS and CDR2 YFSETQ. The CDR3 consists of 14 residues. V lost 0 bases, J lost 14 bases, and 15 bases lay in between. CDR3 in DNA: TGCGCCAGCAGCTTGGGCAGGTCCGAGGGAGCCCTCCACTTT. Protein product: CASSLGRSEGALHF.

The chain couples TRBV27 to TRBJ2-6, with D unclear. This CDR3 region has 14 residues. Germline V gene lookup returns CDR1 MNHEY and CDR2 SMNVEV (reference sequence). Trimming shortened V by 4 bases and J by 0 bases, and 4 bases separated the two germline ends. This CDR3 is CASSSVSGANVLTF. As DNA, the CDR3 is TGTGCCAGCAGTTCGGTCTCTGGGGCCAACGTCCTGACTTTC.

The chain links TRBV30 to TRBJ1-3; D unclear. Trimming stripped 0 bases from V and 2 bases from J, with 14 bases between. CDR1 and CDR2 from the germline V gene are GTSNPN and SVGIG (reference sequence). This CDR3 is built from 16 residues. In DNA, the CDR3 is TGTGCCTGGAGTGTATCGATAAGTAGAGCTGGAAACACCATATATTTT. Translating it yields CAWSVSISRAGNTIYF.

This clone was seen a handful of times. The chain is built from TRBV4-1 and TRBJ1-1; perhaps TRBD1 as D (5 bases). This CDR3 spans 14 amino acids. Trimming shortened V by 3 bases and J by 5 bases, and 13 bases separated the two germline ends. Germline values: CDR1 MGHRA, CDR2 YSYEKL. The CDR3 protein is CASSHQGVGTEAFF. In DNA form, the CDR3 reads TGCGCCAGCAGCCACCAGGGAGTAGGTACTGAAGCTTTCTTT.

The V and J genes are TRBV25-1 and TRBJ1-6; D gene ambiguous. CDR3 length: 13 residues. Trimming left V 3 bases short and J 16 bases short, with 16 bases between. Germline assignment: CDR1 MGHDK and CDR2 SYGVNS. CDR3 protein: CASSDYWALTLHF. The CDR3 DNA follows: TGTGCCAGCAGTGATTATTGGGCCCTCACACTCCACTTT.

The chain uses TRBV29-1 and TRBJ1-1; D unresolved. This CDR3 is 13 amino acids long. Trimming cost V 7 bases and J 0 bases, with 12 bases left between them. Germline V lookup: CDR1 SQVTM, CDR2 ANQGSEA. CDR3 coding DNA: TGCAGCGCTCTGGGCAGAGTGAACACTGAAGCTTTCTTT. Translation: CSALGRVNTEAFF.

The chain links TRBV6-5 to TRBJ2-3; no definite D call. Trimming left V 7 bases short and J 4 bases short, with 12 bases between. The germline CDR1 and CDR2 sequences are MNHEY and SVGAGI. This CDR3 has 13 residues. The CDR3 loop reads CASTIPGADTQYF. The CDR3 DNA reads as TGTGCCAGCACCATCCCTGGGGCAGATACGCAGTATTTT.

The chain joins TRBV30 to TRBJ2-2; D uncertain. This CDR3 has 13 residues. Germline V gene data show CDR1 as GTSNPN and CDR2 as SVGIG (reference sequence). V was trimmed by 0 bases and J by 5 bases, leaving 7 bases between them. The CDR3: CAWSVLETGELFF. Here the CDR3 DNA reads TGTGCCTGGAGTGTACTGGAAACCGGGGAGCTGTTTTTT.

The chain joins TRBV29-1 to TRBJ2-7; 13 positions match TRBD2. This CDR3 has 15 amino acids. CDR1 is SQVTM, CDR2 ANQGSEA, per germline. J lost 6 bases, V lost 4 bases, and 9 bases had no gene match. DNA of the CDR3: TGCAGCGTTGCTGCGCGACTAGCGGGGGGCGGCGAGCAGTACTTC. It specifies CSVAARLAGGGEQYF.

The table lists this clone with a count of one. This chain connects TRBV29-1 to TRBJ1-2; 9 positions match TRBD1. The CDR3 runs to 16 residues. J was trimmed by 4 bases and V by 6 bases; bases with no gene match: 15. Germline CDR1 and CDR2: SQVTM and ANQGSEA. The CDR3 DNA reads TGCAGCGTCGATGCTACAGGGGGCACGGGTTTCTATGGCTACACCTTC. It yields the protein CSVDATGGTGFYGYTF.

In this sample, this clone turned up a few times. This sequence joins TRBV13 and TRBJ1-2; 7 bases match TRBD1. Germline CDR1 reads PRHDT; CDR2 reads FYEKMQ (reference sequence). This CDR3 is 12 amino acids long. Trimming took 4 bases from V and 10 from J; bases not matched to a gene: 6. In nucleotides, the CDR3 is TGTGCCAGCAGCTACGACAGGGAAGACTACACCTTC. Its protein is CASSYDREDYTF. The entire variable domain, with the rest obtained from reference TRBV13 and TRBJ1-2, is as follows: AAGVIQSPRHLIKEKRETATLKCYPIPRHDTVYWYQQGPGQDPQFLISFYEKMQSDKGSIPDRFSAQQFSDYHSELNMSSLELGDSALYFCASSYDREDYTFGSGTRLTVV.

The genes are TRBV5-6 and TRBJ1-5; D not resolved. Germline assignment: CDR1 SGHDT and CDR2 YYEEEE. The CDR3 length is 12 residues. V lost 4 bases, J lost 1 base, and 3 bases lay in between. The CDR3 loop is CASSRSNQPQHF. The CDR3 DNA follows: TGTGCCAGCAGCCGGAGCAATCAGCCCCAGCATTTT. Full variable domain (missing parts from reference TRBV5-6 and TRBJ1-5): DAGVTQSPTHLIKTRGQQVTLRCSPKSGHDTVSWYQQALGQGPQFIFQYYEEEERQRGNFPDRFSGHQFPNYSSELNVNALLLGDSALYLCASSRSNQPQHFGDGTRLSIL.

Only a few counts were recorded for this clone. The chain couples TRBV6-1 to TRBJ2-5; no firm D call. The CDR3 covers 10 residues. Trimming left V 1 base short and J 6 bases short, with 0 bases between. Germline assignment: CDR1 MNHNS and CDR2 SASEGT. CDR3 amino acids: CASSEETQYF. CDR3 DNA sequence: TGTGCCAGCAGTGAAGAGACCCAGTACTTC.

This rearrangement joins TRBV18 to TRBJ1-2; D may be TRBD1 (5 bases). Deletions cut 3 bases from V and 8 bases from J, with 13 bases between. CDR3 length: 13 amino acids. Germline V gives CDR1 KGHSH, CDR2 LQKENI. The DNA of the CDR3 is TGTGCCAGCTCACCCCTGGTCGGGGACGGCTACACCTTC. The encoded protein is CASSPLVGDGYTF. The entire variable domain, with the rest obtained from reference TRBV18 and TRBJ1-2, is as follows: NAGVMQNPRHLVRRRGQEARLRCSPMKGHSHVYWYRQLPEEGLKFMVYLQKENIIDESGMPKERFSAEFPKEGPSILRIQQVVRGDSAAYFCASSPLVGDGYTFGSGTRLTVV.

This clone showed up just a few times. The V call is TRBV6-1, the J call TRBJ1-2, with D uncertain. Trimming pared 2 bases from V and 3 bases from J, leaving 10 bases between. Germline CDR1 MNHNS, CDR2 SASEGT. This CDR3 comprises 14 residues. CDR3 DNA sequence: TGTGCCAGCAGTGAACCGAATCAGTACTATGGCTACACCTTC. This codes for CASSEPNQYYGYTF.

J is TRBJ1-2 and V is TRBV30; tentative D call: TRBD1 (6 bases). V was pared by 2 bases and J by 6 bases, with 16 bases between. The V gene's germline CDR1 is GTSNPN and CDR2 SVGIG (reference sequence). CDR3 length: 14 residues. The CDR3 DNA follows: TGTGCCTGGAGTCCCAAGGGGGGGCCTGATGGCTACACCTTC. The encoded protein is CAWSPKGGPDGYTF.

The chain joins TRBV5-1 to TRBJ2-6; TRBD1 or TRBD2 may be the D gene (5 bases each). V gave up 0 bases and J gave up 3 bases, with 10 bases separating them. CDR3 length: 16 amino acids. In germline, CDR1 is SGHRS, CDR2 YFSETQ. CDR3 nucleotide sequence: TGCGCCAGCAGCTTGGGGCAGGGAGTTGGGGCCAACGTCCTGACTTTC. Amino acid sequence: CASSLGQGVGANVLTF.

For the CDR3, the DNA is TGCAGCGTTCCCCCTCCCAACAGGGGGCTGACCCAGTACTTC. Translating it yields CSVPPPNRGLTQYF. The genes are TRBV29-1 and TRBJ2-5; 9 bases agree with TRBD1. CDR3 length equals 14 residues. Germline loops: CDR1 SQVTM, CDR2 ANQGSEA. J was trimmed by 7 bases and V by 5 bases; bases with no gene match: 11.

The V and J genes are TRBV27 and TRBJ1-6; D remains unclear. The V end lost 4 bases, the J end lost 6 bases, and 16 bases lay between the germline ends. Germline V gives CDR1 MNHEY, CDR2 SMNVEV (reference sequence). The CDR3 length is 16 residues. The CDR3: CASSSHLINLNSPLHF. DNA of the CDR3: TGTGCCAGCAGTTCCCATTTGATAAACCTTAATTCACCCCTCCACTTT.

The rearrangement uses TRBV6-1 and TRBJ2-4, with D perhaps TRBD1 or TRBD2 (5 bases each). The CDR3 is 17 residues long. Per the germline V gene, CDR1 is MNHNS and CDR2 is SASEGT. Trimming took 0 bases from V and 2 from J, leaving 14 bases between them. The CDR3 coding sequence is TGTGCCAGCAGTGAAGCTGGGACGGAACCTTCCAAAAACATTCAGTACTTC. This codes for CASSEAGTEPSKNIQYF.

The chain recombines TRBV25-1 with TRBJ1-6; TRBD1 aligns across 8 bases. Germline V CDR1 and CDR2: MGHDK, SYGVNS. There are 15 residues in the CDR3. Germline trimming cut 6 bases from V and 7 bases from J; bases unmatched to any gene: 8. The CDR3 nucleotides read TGTGCCAGCAGGGGACAGGCACTCACAAATTCACCCCTCCACTTT. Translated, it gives CASRGQALTNSPLHF. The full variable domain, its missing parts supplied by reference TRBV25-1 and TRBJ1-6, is EADIYQTPRYLVIGTGKKITLECSQTMGHDKMYWYQQDPGMELHLIHYSYGVNSTEKGDLSSESTVSRIRTEHFPLTLESARPSHTSQYLCASRGQALTNSPLHFGNGTRLTVT.

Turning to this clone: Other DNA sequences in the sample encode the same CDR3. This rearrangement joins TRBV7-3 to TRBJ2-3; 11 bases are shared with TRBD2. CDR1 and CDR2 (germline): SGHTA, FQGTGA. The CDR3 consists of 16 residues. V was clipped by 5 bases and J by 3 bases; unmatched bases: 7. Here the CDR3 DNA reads TGTGCCAGCAGCCCCCTAGCGGGGGGACCGACAGATACGCAGTATTTT. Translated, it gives CASSPLAGGPTDTQYF.

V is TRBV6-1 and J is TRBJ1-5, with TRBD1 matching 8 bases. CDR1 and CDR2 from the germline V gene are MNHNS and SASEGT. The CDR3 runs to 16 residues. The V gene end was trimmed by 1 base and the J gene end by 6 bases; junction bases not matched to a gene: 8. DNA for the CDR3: TGTGCCAGCAGTGAAGTGGCCCCAGGGGGCGGTCAGCCCCAGCATTTT. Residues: CASSEVAPGGGQPQHF.

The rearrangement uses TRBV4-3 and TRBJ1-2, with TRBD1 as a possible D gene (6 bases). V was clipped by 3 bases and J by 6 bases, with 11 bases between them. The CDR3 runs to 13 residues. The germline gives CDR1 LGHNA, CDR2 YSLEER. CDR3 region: CASSQAQGNGYTF. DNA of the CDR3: TGCGCCAGCAGCCAGGCACAGGGAAATGGCTACACCTTC.